The entry below describes one T cell receptor beta chain. These data belong to a study of shared clonotypes between healthy human individuals. In germline, CDR1 is WSHSY, CDR2 SAAADI. This CDR3 region has 17 residues. V lost 5 bases to trimming and J lost 10 bases; unmatched junction nucleotides: 15. The genomic DNA of each subset was split evenly across several immunoSEQ plates. Data came from immunoSEQ multiplex PCR; TCRdb stores just in-frame clones and leaves some out. The top ten clones hold 0.14% of a sample with millions of clones, approximately 92% of them seen once. This TCR was recovered from a man younger than 30 in good health. The rearrangement uses TRBV10-2 and TRBJ2-1; TRBD2 aligns across 12 bases. The sequenced sample was naive CD4+ T cells sorted from blood. The sample's subset: CD45RA+ positively selected. CDR3 bases: TGCGCCAGCAGTAGCCGGGAGCTAGCGGGGGGGCCAGGGGAGCAGTTCTTC. Residues: CASSSRELAGGPGEQFF.